The T cell receptor (beta chain) described here comes from a study of T-cell reconstitution after alpha-beta-depleted transplantation in children. There are 14 residues in the CDR3. With 7 bases removed from V and 1 base from J, the gap between germline ends came to 10 bases. The TCRbeta library incorporated unique molecular identifiers. Each CDR3 protein is one row after TCRdb ran MiXCR on the PCR reads. The sample consists of about 300,000 distinct CDR3 sequences, approximately 7.3% of them appearing once. Study-level results: The study traced high day-60 TCRbeta diversity in some patients to surviving recipient T cells and thymic progenitors. The authors attributed T-cell counts and diversity one year after transplant mostly to newly produced T cells. Alpha-beta T cells present about two months after transplant were reported to originate from several hundred expanded graft clones.

This clonotype was counted many times. The antigen is not known. The origin of this receptor is a female patient aged 2 to 10 who had a stem cell transplant for Fanconi anemia, so the T cells may come from the graft donor. The specimen was peripheral blood, collected 360 days after TCRalphabeta/CD19-depleted stem cell transplant. V is TRBV12-3 or TRBV12-4 and J is TRBJ2-2; no clear D gene. The CDR3 DNA reads TGTGCCAGCACCATGCGGCTGAACACCGGGGAGCTGTTTTTT. This codes for CASTMRLNTGELFF.